The 9 T cell receptor beta chains below were found in one sample sequenced in a study of shared clonotypes between healthy human individuals. Assay: immunoSEQ multiplex PCR; the TCRdb copy retains only in-frame clones and omits some. The table lists 650,000 to 700,000 clones, about 90% of them singletons. The specimen was memory CD8+ T cells from PBMCs. The subset here: CD45RO+ cells pooled with CCR7-negative TemRA cells. Receptors were obtained from a man younger than 30 in good health. Some clones in this sample may be carry-over from other donors' samples.

V usage is TRBV6-6 and J usage is TRBJ2-7; the match to TRBD2 covers 8 bases. Germline CDR1 is MNHNY and CDR2 is SVGAGI (reference sequence). The junction had 0 bases not matched to a gene; V was cut back by 2 bases and J by 3 bases. This CDR3 has 13 residues. DNA of the CDR3: TGTGCCAGCAGTTACCTAGCGGGCTACGAGCAGTACTTC. It encodes CASSYLAGYEQYF.

The rearrangement joins TRBV7-9 to TRBJ1-2, with TRBD1 matching 8 bases. J was trimmed by 7 bases and V by 5 bases; bases with no gene match: 15. This CDR3 region has 16 residues. Germline values: CDR1 SEHNR, CDR2 FQNEAQ (reference sequence). CDR3 coding DNA: TGTGCCAGCAGCCCAATTATGTTGGACAGGGCTGGTGGCTACACCTTC. Translating gives CASSPIMLDRAGGYTF.

The chain is built from TRBV5-1 and TRBJ2-1; 9 nucleotides line up with TRBD2. The junction had 11 bases not matched to a gene; V was cut back by 4 bases and J by 3 bases. From germline, CDR1 is SGHRS and CDR2 YFSETQ. The CDR3 length is 17 residues. The CDR3: CASSVEGLAIGYNEQFF. The DNA for the CDR3 is TGCGCCAGCAGCGTAGAGGGACTAGCTATCGGCTACAATGAGCAGTTCTTC. The full variable domain, its missing parts supplied by reference TRBV5-1 and TRBJ2-1, is KAGVTQTPRYLIKTRGQQVTLSCSPISGHRSVSWYQQTPGQGLQFLFEYFSETQRNKGNFPGRFSGRQFSNSRSEMNVSTLELGDSALYLCASSVEGLAIGYNEQFFGPGTRLTVL.

The V and J genes are TRBV7-9 and TRBJ1-2, with 7 nucleotides matching TRBD1. The CDR3 sequence is 15 residues long. Losses at the gene ends were 5 bases for V and 0 bases for J; bases not matched to a gene: 6. CDR1 SEHNR and CDR2 FQNEAQ come from the germline V gene (reference sequence). In DNA, the CDR3 is TGTGCCAGCAGCCCAGGGGGTTTAGCTAACTATGGCTACACCTTC. Translated: CASSPGGLANYGYTF.

The chain uses TRBV27 and TRBJ1-2, with 8 nucleotides matching TRBD1. Per the germline V gene, CDR1 is MNHEY and CDR2 is SMNVEV (reference sequence). J lost 7 bases, V lost 5 bases, and 6 bases had no gene match. This CDR3 is built from 13 residues. In DNA, the CDR3 is TGTGCCAGCAGTCCCCCGGACAGGGTTGGCTACACCTTC. This codes for CASSPPDRVGYTF.

The V call is TRBV18, the J call TRBJ1-5, with TRBD1 as a possible D gene (6 bases). From germline, CDR1 is KGHSH and CDR2 LQKENI. The CDR3 extends over 16 amino acids. V lost 1 base, J lost 2 bases, and 12 bases lay in between. The DNA for the CDR3 is TGTGCCAGCTCACCACGCGGGGGGCTAGGCAATCAGCCCCAGCATTTT. The encoded protein is CASSPRGGLGNQPQHF.

This chain uses TRBV29-1 with TRBJ2-7; D is ambiguous. The CDR3 extends over 13 amino acids. Trimming pared 6 bases from V and 0 bases from J, leaving 12 bases between. The germline CDR1 and CDR2 sequences are SQVTM and ANQGSEA. The DNA for the CDR3 is TGCAGCGTCCGCGTGGGCCTCTCCTACGAGCAGTACTTC. Its protein is CSVRVGLSYEQYF.

This clone was seen a few times. The chain uses TRBV30 and TRBJ1-1; D uncertain. V was pared by 0 bases and J by 0 bases, with 8 bases between. Germline-derived CDR1 and CDR2 are GTSNPN and SVGIG (reference sequence). The length of the CDR3 is 14 residues. The CDR3 sequence is CAWSVAPMNTEAFF. The CDR3 DNA reads as TGTGCCTGGAGTGTGGCACCGATGAACACTGAAGCTTTCTTT.

V and J are TRBV27 and TRBJ1-2; D is perhaps TRBD1 (6 bases). CDR3 length equals 14 residues. In germline, CDR1 is MNHEY, CDR2 SMNVEV (reference sequence). V lost 2 bases and J 5 bases, leaving 12 bases between the germline ends. CDR3 sequence reads: CASSLRGTGYGYTF. The CDR3 DNA sequence: TGTGCCAGCAGTTTAAGGGGGACGGGGTATGGCTACACCTTC.